Each of the 5 T cell receptor beta chains below was sequenced from the same sample in a study of Graves' ophthalmopathy and Graves' hyperthyroidism. RNA served as the template for amplifying TCR beta CDR3 regions. Second-round multiplex PCR followed a first-round RT-PCR using HTBI primers. TCRdb processed the multiplex PCR reads anew with MiXCR; each CDR3 protein has one entry. The sample shows roughly 480,000 distinct CDR3 sequences, roughly an eighth of them seen only once. The sequenced sample was blood. Receptors originate from a woman aged 25 to 39 with Graves' ophthalmopathy.

The chain has TRBV6-4 and TRBJ1-5, with a weak D call TRBD1 (6 bases). Trimming took 5 bases from V and 6 from J, leaving 23 bases between them. From germline, CDR1 is MRHNA and CDR2 SNTAGT. This CDR3 comprises 17 residues. In nucleotides, the CDR3 is TGTGCCAGCAGTAATAAGGGGGGGGGGTCCTTATCTCAGCCCCAGCATTTT. Protein sequence: CASSNKGGGSLSQPQHF.

This clonotype was seen at least ten times. This chain connects TRBV27 to TRBJ2-7, with D uncertain. The CDR3 sequence is 14 residues long. Germline V lookup: CDR1 MNHEY, CDR2 SMNVEV (reference sequence). The ends were cut back, 2 bases at V and 2 bases at J, with 10 bases in the middle. The chain's CDR3 is CASSLRTVPYEQYF. The CDR3 DNA follows: TGTGCCAGCAGTTTAAGGACGGTCCCCTACGAGCAGTACTTC.

Ten or more counts support this clonotype. The rearrangement uses TRBV6-5 and TRBJ2-7, with D possibly matching TRBD2 (6 bases). Germline V CDR1 and CDR2: MNHEY, SVGAGI. Trimming shortened V by 5 bases and J by 2 bases, and 16 bases separated the two germline ends. There are 15 residues in the CDR3. DNA of the CDR3: TGTGCCAGCAGTCAGACTCGGGGGTCCCCCTACGAGCAGTACTTC. Translation gives CASSQTRGSPYEQYF.

The sample holds many counts of this clonotype. This chain connects TRBV11-2 to TRBJ2-7, with a weak D call TRBD1 (7 bases). V was pared by 3 bases and J by 3 bases, with 18 bases between. The CDR3 runs 16 residues. The germline gives CDR1 SGHAT, CDR2 FQNNGV. The CDR3 region is CASSFFRQGSGYEQYF. DNA for the CDR3: TGTGCCAGCAGCTTTTTCCGACAGGGTAGCGGCTACGAGCAGTACTTC. Full variable domain (outside the CDR3, taken from reference TRBV11-2 and TRBJ2-7): EAGVAQSPRYKIIEKRQSVAFWCNPISGHATLYWYQQILGQGPKLLIQFQNNGVVDDSQLPKDRFSAERLKGVDSTLKIQPAKLEDSAVYLCASSFFRQGSGYEQYFGPGTRLTVT.

This clonotype came up many times. This chain uses TRBV30 with TRBJ1-1; tentative D call: TRBD1 (5 bases). Trimming pared 7 bases from V and 10 bases from J, leaving 19 bases between. The CDR3 totals 12 residues. The germline V gene has CDR1 GTSNPN and CDR2 SVGIG (reference sequence). CDR3 in amino acids: CASVGTPEGAFF. In nucleotides, the CDR3 is TGTGCCTCCGTCGGGACGCCCGAGGGAGCTTTCTTT.